These 19 T cell receptor beta chains originate from one sample sequenced in a study of tumor-infiltrating lymphocytes in primary liver carcinoma. The input was 450 to 550 ng total RNA; TCR beta cDNA was made from it with a constant-region primer. Three nested multiplex PCR rounds, a slightly modified ARM-PCR method, built the TCR beta libraries. TRBV1-TRBV30 forward primers and a C-beta reverse primer were used in the first two PCR rounds, which each ran for approximately 11 cycles. One entry per CDR3 protein results from TCRdb running MiXCR on the multiplex PCR reads. The table includes roughly 78,000 distinct CDR3 sequences, 70% to 75% detected once. Both RNA and DNA were isolated together from about 20-30 mg of bulk tissue that had not been sorted. Sequenced input: liver tumor tissue from sampling region 4. Subset meaning: tumor region T4, right-lateral pole. All receptors derive from a woman aged 55-69 years with primary liver carcinoma and hepatitis B virus infection.

This clonotype was counted at least ten times. This chain links TRBV7-8 with TRBJ2-5, with D perhaps assigned TRBD1 or TRBD2 (5 bases each). In germline, CDR1 is SGHVS, CDR2 FQNEAQ. Trimming took off 2 bases at V and 4 bases at J, with 14 bases between the two ends. This CDR3 has 15 residues. The CDR3 loop is CASSLPSRGAETQYF. The CDR3 DNA reads TGTGCCAGCAGCTTACCCTCTCGAGGGGCAGAGACCCAGTACTTC. Complete variable domain (other parts from reference TRBV7-8 and TRBJ2-5): GAGVSQSPRYKVAKRGQDVALRCDPISGHVSLFWYQQALGQGPEFLTYFQNEAQLDKSGLPSDRFFAERPEGSVSTLKIQRTQQEDSAVYLCASSLPSRGAETQYFGPGTRLLVL.

The sample holds one count of this clonotype. J is TRBJ2-7 and V is TRBV5-1; 11 bases map to TRBD2. The V segment lost 4 bases and the J segment 10 bases; nucleotides outside the gene matches: 13. The CDR3 loop spans 15 amino acids. Germline CDR1 is SGHRS and CDR2 is YFSETQ. The CDR3 DNA reads TGCGCCAGCAGCACCTTAGCGGGAGGGCCTAGCGAACAGTACTTC. It translates to CASSTLAGGPSEQYF. The full variable domain, completed using reference TRBV5-1 and TRBJ2-7, is KAGVTQTPRYLIKTRGQQVTLSCSPISGHRSVSWYQQTPGQGLQFLFEYFSETQRNKGNFPGRFSGRQFSNSRSEMNVSTLELGDSALYLCASSTLAGGPSEQYFGPGTRLTVT.

V usage is TRBV29-1 and J usage is TRBJ2-5; D gene unclear. Germline V CDR1 and CDR2: SQVTM, ANQGSEA. The length of the CDR3 is 10 residues. The CDR3 region is CGAAIGTQYF. The DNA of the CDR3 is TGCGGCGCCGCAATTGGGACCCAGTACTTC.

Of note for this clonotype: The junction shows a germline mismatch at one end, possibly a read error. V and J are TRBV4-1 and TRBJ1-5; D uncertain. The germline V gene has CDR1 MGHRA and CDR2 YSYEKL. This CDR3 spans 16 amino acids. The CDR3 DNA sequence: TGCGCCAGCAGCCAAGAGCAGGAAAGTGGCAACCAGCCCCAGCGTTTT. Translation gives CASSQEQESGNQPQRF.

This clonotype was seen ten or more times. This chain uses TRBV28 with TRBJ2-1; the match to TRBD2 covers 13 bases. The germline CDR1 and CDR2 sequences are MDHEN and SYDVKM. There are 15 residues in the CDR3. The V segment lost 2 bases and the J segment 10 bases; nucleotides outside the gene matches: 5. CDR3: CASSLTSGRAREQFF. In DNA, the CDR3 is TGTGCCAGCAGTTTAACTAGCGGGAGGGCCAGGGAGCAGTTCTTC. Looking up the rest from reference TRBV28 and TRBJ2-1 gives the full variable domain: DVKVTQSSRYLVKRTGEKVFLECVQDMDHENMFWYRQDPGLGLRLIYFSYDVKMKEKGDIPEGYSVSREKKERFSLILESASTNQTSMYLCASSLTSGRAREQFFGPGTRLTVL.

This clonotype came up once. This could be a read error, since a much larger clone is one nucleotide away. This sequence joins TRBV7-9 and TRBJ2-2; D is ambiguous. This CDR3 has 11 amino acids. Germline V lookup: CDR1 SEHNR, CDR2 FQNEAQ (reference sequence). The germline V and J ends were trimmed by 6 bases and 7 bases, with 6 bases remaining between them. DNA for the CDR3: TGTGCCAGCAGATACGGCGGGGAGCTGTTTTTT. Translation: CASRYGGELFF.

This clonotype was detected once. The conserved final phenylalanine or tryptophan is absent from the CDR3, which likely points to a read error. This sequence joins TRBV20-1 and TRBJ1-1, with D possibly matching TRBD1 (6 bases). Germline lookup yields CDR1 DFQATT and CDR2 SNEGSKA (reference sequence). The V and J ends lost 1 base and 6 bases respectively, with 15 bases between them. CDR3 length: 14 amino acids. As DNA, the CDR3 is TGCAGTGCTAGAGGGGGGGCCGGAGTTGCTGAAGCTTTCCTT. Translating gives CSARGGAGVAEAFL.

This clonotype is a singleton in its sample. This likely comes from a read error, as the CDR3 has no conserved phenylalanine or tryptophan at its end. This chain connects TRBV5-6 to TRBJ1-1; D is perhaps TRBD1 (5 bases). Germline CDR1 SGHDT, CDR2 YYEEEE. This CDR3 is built from 15 residues. The CDR3 DNA reads as TGTGCCAGCGGCTTCGGGGCCAAGAGCAACACTGAAGCTTTCCTT. This translates into CASGFGAKSNTEAFL.

The chain employs TRBV20-1 and TRBJ1-5; D may be TRBD1 (6 bases). This CDR3 contains 15 residues. V was clipped by 6 bases and J by 4 bases, with 19 bases between them. CDR1 is DFQATT and CDR2 is SNEGSKA in the germline V gene (reference sequence). CDR3 nucleotide sequence: TGCAGTGCCATCCCCCCGGGACATACGAATCAGCCCCAGCATTTT. Its translation is CSAIPPGHTNQPQHF.

This clonotype was recorded a few times. The chain links TRBV5-6 to TRBJ2-1, with D possibly TRBD2 on 6 matching bases. This CDR3 region has 16 residues. Germline lookup yields CDR1 SGHDT and CDR2 YYEEEE. V dropped 7 bases and J dropped 3 bases, with 20 bases sitting between them. Here the CDR3 reads CASWIKGGGNYNEQFF. The DNA for the CDR3 is TGTGCCAGCTGGATTAAGGGTGGCGGGAACTACAATGAGCAGTTCTTC.

The chain combines TRBV6-2 or TRBV6-3 with TRBJ2-1; 7 nucleotides align to TRBD2. The CDR3 runs 13 residues. Germline CDR1 is MNHEY and CDR2 is SVGEGT. In nucleotides, the CDR3 is TGTGCTACTCAGGCGGGAGTGAGGAGTGAGCAGTTCTTC. It codes for CATQAGVRSEQFF.

Details on this clonotype: One end of the junction does not line up with germline, which may come from a read error. This chain connects TRBV5-4 to TRBJ2-7; either TRBD1 or TRBD2 may fit D (6 bases each). CDR1 is SGHNT, CDR2 YYREEE, per germline (reference sequence). The CDR3 is made up of 14 amino acids. The CDR3 nucleotides read TGTGCCACCAATAGCGAGGGGGGAGGCCTCGAGCAGTATTTC. Translating it yields CATNSEGGGLEQYF.

The gene calls are TRBV12-3 or TRBV12-4 and TRBJ1-1; no reliable D call. Deletions cut 8 bases from V and 2 bases from J, with 6 bases between. The CDR3 totals 11 residues. CDR3 nucleotides: TGTGCCAGCCCGGCAAACACTGAAGCTTTCTTT. Protein: CASPANTEAFF.

Notes on this clonotype: This may come from a read error, since a much larger clone is one base off. The rearrangement links TRBV7-2 to TRBJ2-7; no firm D call. Trimming left V 3 bases short and J 7 bases short, with 13 bases between. The CDR3 totals 13 residues. Germline V CDR1 and CDR2: SGHTA, FQGNSA. In DNA, the CDR3 is TGTGCCAGCAGCTTTTTTGGCAGCCTGGAGCAGTACTTC. Its protein product is CASSFFGSLEQYF.

This clonotype was recorded once. Likely a read error: the CDR3 ends without its conserved phenylalanine or tryptophan. The chain couples TRBV6-1 to TRBJ2-7, with D uncertain. Trimming removed 9 bases at V and 2 bases at J, with 17 bases between. The CDR3 loop spans 14 amino acids. Per germline, CDR1 MNHNS and CDR2 SASEGT. The CDR3 nucleotides read TGTGCCAGGGGTGAAGAGGCAGGTCCCTACGAGCAGTACTTG. Amino acids: CARGEEAGPYEQYL.

Notes on this clonotype: Germline is not matched at one junction end, which may reflect a read error. The V call is TRBV29-1, the J call TRBJ2-1, with 9 bases fitting TRBD2. Per the germline V gene, CDR1 is SQVTM and CDR2 is ANQGSEA. The CDR3 extends over 13 amino acids. DNA of the CDR3: TGTAGCGTTGCTAGCGGGGCCATTAATGAGCAGTTCTTC. This gives the protein CSVASGAINEQFF.

The gene calls are TRBV6-5 and TRBJ2-1, with TRBD1 matching over 7 bases. In germline, CDR1 is MNHEY, CDR2 SVGAGI. V dropped 5 bases and J dropped 2; count of bases not matched to a gene: 6. The CDR3 is 15 amino acids. The CDR3 nucleotides are TGTGCCAGCAGTCAGACAGGGTCTCCCTACAATGAGCAGTTCTTC. Protein product: CASSQTGSPYNEQFF.

As regards this clonotype: At one end the junction does not follow the germline gene, possibly because of a read error. J is TRBJ2-5 and V is TRBV11-2, with D perhaps matching TRBD1 (6 bases). This CDR3 is built from 14 residues. Per the germline V gene, CDR1 is SGHAT and CDR2 is FQNNGV. CDR3 coding DNA: TGTGCCTGCAGCTTAGAGGGACAAGCCGGCGGCCGGTACTTC. Its translation: CACSLEGQAGGRYF. The whole variable domain, remainder taken from reference TRBV11-2 and TRBJ2-5, is EAGVAQSPRYKIIEKRQSVAFWCNPISGHATLYWYQQILGQGPKLLIQFQNNGVVDDSQLPKDRFSAERLKGVDSTLKIQPAKLEDSAVYLCACSLEGQAGGRYFGPGTRLLVL.

Notes on this clonotype: Germline and junction disagree at one end, which may indicate a read error. V and J are TRBV11-2 and TRBJ2-1; TRBD1 agrees at 11 bases. There are 18 residues in the CDR3. Germline V gene sequence: CDR1 SGHAT, CDR2 FQNNGV. CDR3 coding DNA: TGTGCCATCAGCTCCTTCCGCGGGACAGGGGGTAACTACAATGAGCAGTTCTTC. This encodes CAISSFRGTGGNYNEQFF. Full variable domain (rest looked up from reference TRBV11-2 and TRBJ2-1): EAGVAQSPRYKIIEKRQSVAFWCNPISGHATLYWYQQILGQGPKLLIQFQNNGVVDDSQLPKDRFSAERLKGVDSTLKIQPAKLEDSAVYLCAISSFRGTGGNYNEQFFGPGTRLTVL.